Included here is one T cell receptor (beta chain) sequence, with context. Its antigen is unknown. The data are from a study of T cell responses to AZD1222 COVID-19 vaccine. Libraries were prepared by immunoSEQ multiplex PCR; TCRdb keeps only in-frame clonotypes and omits some of them. In the table there are over 95,000 clones, about 87% of which are singletons. Overall study results and limits: As reported, nearly half of all spike-specific TCRs target variant regions that are unmutated. Spike-specific TCR breadth and depth rose after two AZD1222 doses.

Analyses pooled second doses at about 4 or about 12 weeks. This CDR3 has 18 residues. Germline CDR1 reads MGHDK; CDR2 reads SYGVNS. Between the trimmed V and J ends, which lost 10 bases and 2 bases, there was a span of 30 bases. The TCR sequence derives from an adult who received the AZD1222 COVID-19 vaccine. This specimen consisted of peripheral blood, obtained 28 days after the second AZD1222 dose. This sequence joins TRBV25-1 and TRBJ2-7; D gene uncertain. The CDR3 nucleotides are TGTGCCACCCATTGGATACGCCCGAGATGGATTTTCACCTACGAGCAGTACTTC. Protein product: CATHWIRPRWIFTYEQYF.